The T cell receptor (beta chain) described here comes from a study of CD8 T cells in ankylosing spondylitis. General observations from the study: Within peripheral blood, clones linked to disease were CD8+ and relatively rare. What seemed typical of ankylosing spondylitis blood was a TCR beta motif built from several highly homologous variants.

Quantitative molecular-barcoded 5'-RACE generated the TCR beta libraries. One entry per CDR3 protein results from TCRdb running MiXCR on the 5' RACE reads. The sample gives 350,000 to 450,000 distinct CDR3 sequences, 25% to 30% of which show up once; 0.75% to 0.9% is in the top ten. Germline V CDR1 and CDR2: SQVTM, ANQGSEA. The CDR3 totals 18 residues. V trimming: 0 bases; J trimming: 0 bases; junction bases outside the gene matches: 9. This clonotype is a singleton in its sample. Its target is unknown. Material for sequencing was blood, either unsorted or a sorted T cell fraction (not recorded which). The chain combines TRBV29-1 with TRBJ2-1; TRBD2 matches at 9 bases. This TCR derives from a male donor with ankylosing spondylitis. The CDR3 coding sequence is TGCAGCGTTGAAGATCAAGGGAGCGGGAGGAGCTCCTACAATGAGCAGTTCTTC. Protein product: CSVEDQGSGRSSYNEQFF.